What follows describes a single T cell receptor (beta chain). Antigen: not known. V lost 5 bases and J lost 4; bases outside the gene matches: 10. Germline V gene lookup returns CDR1 LNHDA and CDR2 SQIVND (reference sequence). The CDR3 loop spans 15 amino acids. The assay was immunoSEQ multiplex PCR, and TCRdb's table has in-frame clones only and misses some. The repertoire has 50,000 to 55,000 clones, more than 70% of them found once; the top ten carry around 4.9%. The data are from a study of a mutant IDH1 vaccine in newly diagnosed glioma. Study overall: Across weeks 1, 3, 5, 7, 11, 15, 19 and 23, patients received a vaccination each time, eight in all. The study, taken as a whole, reports: Pseudoprogression appeared unlinked to shifts in leading peripheral T cell clonotypes. Most patients, 85% to 95%, showed vaccine-induced immune responses.

Time point indicated: week 5, during vaccination. The content of each vaccine dose was 300 ug of mutant IDH1 20-mer peptide, and topical imiquimod accompanied it. This chain links TRBV19 with TRBJ1-2; 7 bases map to TRBD1. This clonotype was obtained from a man over 45 with glioma. Specimen: PBMCs, collected from a glioma patient whose treatment included an IDH1 peptide vaccine. For the CDR3, the DNA is TGTGCCAGTAGTCCACCCGGGACAGCACGCTATGGCTACACCTTC. Protein sequence: CASSPPGTARYGYTF.